What follows are 21 T cell receptor beta chains derived from one specimen sequenced in a study of early T cells in non-severe SARS-CoV-2 infection. TCRdb fed the 5' RACE reads into MiXCR, producing one record per CDR3 protein. The table shows tens of thousands of distinct CDR3 sequences, with 4.1% occurring only once. Sequencing input: whole blood. These receptors came from an adult who was a healthcare worker with PCR-confirmed SARS-CoV-2 infection or an uninfected control (not recorded which).

This clonotype was found a few times. V gene TRBV11-3 combines with J gene TRBJ2-2, with TRBD2 matching over 13 bases. The ends lost 4 bases at V and 4 bases at J; junction bases unmatched: 6. Germline V CDR1 and CDR2: SGHNT, YENEEA. This CDR3 is 17 amino acids long. Here the CDR3 reads CASSSHGLAGATGELFF. CDR3 coding DNA: TGTGCCAGCAGCTCCCATGGACTAGCGGGGGCCACCGGGGAGCTGTTTTTT.

This chain links TRBV19 with TRBJ2-7, with 7 positions matching TRBD2. The CDR3 has 14 residues. The V gene's germline CDR1 is LNHDA and CDR2 SQIVND (reference sequence). V was pared by 5 bases and J by 4 bases, with 8 bases of the junction left unmatched. The CDR3 protein is CASSPAGFQYEQYF. CDR3 bases: TGTGCCAGTAGTCCAGCGGGATTTCAGTACGAGCAGTACTTC.

The V and J genes are TRBV7-2 and TRBJ2-7; 12 nucleotides align to TRBD2. The CDR3 is 16 residues long. Per germline, CDR1 SGHTA and CDR2 FQGNSA. V was clipped by 4 bases and J by 0 bases; unmatched bases: 4. CDR3 nucleotide sequence: TGTGCCAGCAGCTCGAGGACTAGCGGGGTCTCCTACGAGCAGTACTTC. Translated, it gives CASSSRTSGVSYEQYF.

This clonotype was found many times. The chain recombines TRBV7-6 with TRBJ2-1; 8 bases are shared with TRBD2. The CDR3 is made up of 14 amino acids. From germline, CDR1 is SGHVS and CDR2 FNYEAQ. The V gene end was trimmed by 6 bases and the J gene end by 8 bases; junction bases not matched to a gene: 9. Here the CDR3 reads CASRQGTSYDEQFF. The DNA for the CDR3 is TGTGCCAGCAGGCAGGGGACTAGTTATGATGAGCAGTTCTTC.

This clonotype was counted many times. The chain uses TRBV7-9 and TRBJ2-7; D unclear. Trimming took 5 bases from V and 1 from J, leaving 15 bases between them. The CDR3 consists of 15 residues. CDR1 and CDR2 (germline): SEHNR, FQNEAQ (reference sequence). CDR3 DNA sequence: TGTGCCAGCAGCCTTAACAGCTTCCCATCCTACGAGCAGTACTTC. It codes for CASSLNSFPSYEQYF.

In this sample, this clonotype turned up many times. The rearrangement uses TRBV20-1 and TRBJ2-3; maybe TRBD1 (5 bases). CDR3 length: 11 residues. Germline CDR1 is DFQATT and CDR2 is SNEGSKA (reference sequence). V was shortened by 4 bases and J by 6 bases, with 8 bases between the two germline ends. The CDR3 here is CSAIKGDTQYF. The CDR3 DNA reads TGCAGTGCTATCAAGGGGGATACGCAGTATTTT.

The table lists this clonotype with a few counts. The rearrangement links TRBV11-3 to TRBJ1-4; D remains unclear. The CDR3 totals 14 residues. CDR1 and CDR2 (germline): SGHNT, YENEEA. The V gene lost 1 base and the J gene lost 5 bases, with 8 bases spanning the gap. CDR3 nucleotides: TGTGCCAGCAGCTTAGCTGGCATGAATGAAAAACTGTTTTTT. Residues: CASSLAGMNEKLFF.

This clonotype was picked up one time. A much larger clone differs by one base, so this may be a read error. V gene TRBV2 combines with J gene TRBJ1-6, with 7 nucleotides matching TRBD1. The germline gives CDR1 SNHLY, CDR2 FYNNEI. The CDR3 has 16 residues. V lost 4 bases and J lost 6; bases outside the gene matches: 9. The CDR3 sequence: CASSGNGDSGNSPLHF. The CDR3, as DNA: TGTGCCAGCAGTGGAAACGGGGACAGCGGTAATTCACCCCTCCACTTT.

The gene calls are TRBV27 and TRBJ1-5; 9 bases match TRBD1. This CDR3 is built from 14 residues. The junction had 4 bases not matched to a gene; V was cut back by 3 bases and J by 7 bases. Germline CDR1 and CDR2: MNHEY and SMNVEV (reference sequence). Written as DNA, the CDR3 is TGTGCCAGCAGTTTCCAGGGGACAGGGCAGCCCCAGCATTTT. It yields the protein CASSFQGTGQPQHF.

This chain joins TRBV7-8 and TRBJ1-3, with 7 nucleotides matching TRBD1. Germline loops: CDR1 SGHVS, CDR2 FQNEAQ. The CDR3 has 18 amino acids. V trimming: 1 base; J trimming: 0 bases; junction bases outside the gene matches: 9. The CDR3 loop reads CASSLVGLRDSSGNTIYF. Written as DNA, the CDR3 is TGTGCCAGCAGCTTAGTCGGATTGCGGGACAGCTCTGGAAACACCATATATTTT.

Many counts were recorded for this clonotype. This chain uses TRBV6-4 with TRBJ2-3; 8 bases map to TRBD2. V shed 3 bases, J shed 1 base, and the junction held 3 bases outside the gene matches. Per the germline V gene, CDR1 is MRHNA and CDR2 is SNTAGT. The CDR3 spans 15 residues. The CDR3 loop is CASSELADGTDTQYF. Written as DNA, the CDR3 is TGTGCCAGCAGTGAACTAGCGGATGGCACAGATACGCAGTATTTT.

This clonotype appeared many times. The V and J genes are TRBV29-1 and TRBJ2-1; TRBD1 aligns across 7 bases. The CDR3 is made up of 13 amino acids. The V gene end was trimmed by 4 bases and the J gene end by 5 bases; junction bases not matched to a gene: 5. CDR1 is SQVTM and CDR2 is ANQGSEA in the germline V gene. The CDR3 here is CSVGDRRNNEQFF. In nucleotides, the CDR3 is TGCAGCGTTGGGGACAGACGAAACAATGAGCAGTTCTTC.

This clonotype occurred many times. The J gene is TRBJ1-1, the V gene TRBV7-9, with D possibly being TRBD1 (6 bases). This CDR3 spans 15 amino acids. CDR1 and CDR2 from the germline V gene are SEHNR and FQNEAQ (reference sequence). Trimming took off 5 bases at V and 5 bases at J, with 18 bases between the two ends. The CDR3 DNA follows: TGTGCCAGCAGCCCTACAGGTGGGGGCGAAACTGAAGCTTTCTTT. Translating gives CASSPTGGGETEAFF.

This clonotype was observed at least ten times. V and J are TRBV7-9 and TRBJ1-5; D uncertain. This CDR3 is 13 amino acids long. Trimming shortened V by 3 bases and J by 5 bases, and 8 bases separated the two germline ends. Germline CDR1 SEHNR, CDR2 FQNEAQ (reference sequence). The CDR3 DNA reads TGTGCCAGCAGCTTGAGCGGGGATCAGCCCCAGCATTTT. This codes for CASSLSGDQPQHF. Full variable domain (missing parts from reference TRBV7-9 and TRBJ1-5): DTGVSQNPRHKITKRGQNVTFRCDPISEHNRLYWYRQTLGQGPEFLTYFQNEAQLEKSRLLSDRFSAERPKGSFSTLEIQRTEQGDSAMYLCASSLSGDQPQHFGDGTRLSIL.

This clonotype was recorded at least ten times. This sequence joins TRBV19 and TRBJ2-5; D not resolved. The germline V and J ends were trimmed by 8 bases and 2 bases, with 21 bases remaining between them. CDR3 length: 16 residues. Germline loops: CDR1 LNHDA, CDR2 SQIVND (reference sequence). CDR3 DNA: TGTGCCAGTTCATTTATATCGTCTTACGAGCAAGAGACCCAGTACTTC. This encodes CASSFISSYEQETQYF.

By frequency in the sample, this clonotype is medium-sized. The V call is TRBV12-3 or TRBV12-4, the J call TRBJ1-2; D call uncertain. CDR3 length: 14 residues. The V end was cut by 5 bases, the J end by 1 base, with 11 bases between. CDR3 sequence reads: CASSPVGDNYGYTF. CDR3 DNA: TGTGCCAGCAGTCCGGTGGGAGATAACTATGGCTACACCTTC.

This clonotype was found many times. The rearrangement joins TRBV7-2 to TRBJ2-7, with 9 positions matching TRBD1. Unmatched junction bases numbered 12, after V lost 2 bases and J lost 7 bases. CDR1 and CDR2 (germline): SGHTA, FQGNSA. This CDR3 spans 16 amino acids. The CDR3 sequence is CASSLPPVTGGREQYF. CDR3 in DNA: TGTGCCAGCAGCTTACCCCCCGTGACAGGGGGTCGGGAGCAGTACTTC.

This clonotype was counted many times. The rearrangement links TRBV2 to TRBJ2-3, with D perhaps matching TRBD1 or TRBD2 (5 bases each). From germline, CDR1 is SNHLY and CDR2 FYNNEI. CDR3 length: 16 residues. V was pared by 7 bases and J by 0 bases, with 17 bases between. In DNA, the CDR3 is TGTGCCAGCATGGGGGAAATATATTCTAGCACAGATACGCAGTATTTT. It translates to CASMGEIYSSTDTQYF.

Only a few counts were recorded for this clonotype. The gene calls are TRBV5-3 and TRBJ2-5; 9 nucleotides match TRBD2. TRBV5-3 is classed as an ORF, of uncertain function. The ends lost 1 base at V and 5 bases at J; junction bases unmatched: 3. This CDR3 is 14 amino acids long. The CDR3 reads CARSLQREVETQYF. For the CDR3, the DNA is TGTGCCAGAAGCTTGCAGCGGGAGGTGGAGACCCAGTACTTC.

The chain has TRBV30 and TRBJ2-2; 8 bases agree with TRBD1. CDR1 is GTSNPN, CDR2 SVGIG, per germline (reference sequence). The CDR3 runs 14 residues. V trimming: 1 base; J trimming: 7 bases; junction bases outside the gene matches: 5. The CDR3 nucleotides read TGTGCCTGGAGTGAGGGACAGGATGTCGGGGAGCTGTTTTTT. Protein sequence: CAWSEGQDVGELFF.

This clonotype was recorded many times. The chain has TRBV27 and TRBJ2-4; tentative D call: TRBD1 (5 bases). Trimming took off 6 bases at V and 0 bases at J, with 18 bases between the two ends. The germline V gene encodes CDR1 MNHEY and CDR2 SMNVEV (reference sequence). The CDR3 sequence is 17 residues long. For the CDR3, the DNA is TGTGCCAGCAGGACCTGGGGCAGGCCTGTAGCCAAAAACATTCAGTACTTC. Amino acids: CASRTWGRPVAKNIQYF.